These 23 T cell receptor beta chains were sequenced from one sample in a study of T cells generated in artificial thymic organoids. The organoids combined MS5 murine stromal cells carrying human DLL1 with human hematopoietic stem and progenitor cells. Organoids were seeded with FACS-purified CD34+CD3- stem and progenitor cells depleted of residual T cells. Semi-nested PCR with reverse primers in the TRAC or TRBC constant regions amplified each chain separately. One entry per CDR3 protein, called by TCRdb with MiXCR from the 5' RACE reads. Counted here are under 7,000 distinct CDR3 sequences, 20% to 30% occurring once; the ten biggest clones make up under 3%. No cognate antigen is known for these TCRs. The sequenced sample was naive CD8+ T cells grown in artificial thymic organoids from cord blood stem and progenitor cells. Subset indicated: CD3+TCRalphabeta+CD8SP T cells; for blood, CD45RO-CCR7+ naive CD8+ T cells. These receptors all stem from a human donor who gave cord blood stem cells for thymic organoid culture, a cardiac surgery patient who gave postnatal thymus, or a blood donor (not recorded which).

This chain links TRBV4-3 with TRBJ1-2; unclear D gene. Germline CDR1 is LGHNA and CDR2 is YSLEER. Deletions cut 4 bases from V and 8 bases from J, with 11 bases between. The CDR3 is 12 amino acids. The CDR3 DNA sequence: TGCGCCAGCAGCCCCTGGTTGTGGGGCTACACCTTC. As protein: CASSPWLWGYTF.

For this clonotype: A read error may be the cause here, since a much bigger clone is one base away. V is TRBV6-5 and J is TRBJ2-2; perhaps TRBD2 as D (5 bases). CDR1 is MNHEY and CDR2 is SVGAGI in the germline V gene. The CDR3 totals 16 residues. The CDR3 loop is CASRPLVPSNTGELSF. The CDR3, as DNA: TGTGCCAGCAGACCTCTAGTCCCCTCGAACACCGGGGAGCTGTCTTTT.

With regard to this clonotype: Possible read error: a much larger clone is one base away. The rearrangement joins TRBV4-2 to TRBJ1-2; weak D call: TRBD1 (6 bases). Germline loops: CDR1 LGHNA, CDR2 YNFKEQ. The CDR3 length is 13 residues. The DNA of the CDR3 is TGTGCCGGCAGCCAAGAGGGGGACTATGGCTACACCTTC. It specifies CAGSQEGDYGYTF.

This clonotype was counted a few times. The V gene is TRBV5-1, the J gene TRBJ2-6; the D gene is possibly TRBD1 (5 bases). Germline loops: CDR1 SGHRS, CDR2 YFSETQ. V was trimmed by 4 bases and J by 0 bases, leaving 11 bases between them. CDR3 length: 16 residues. The CDR3 protein is CASSMQGSSGANVLTF. Here the CDR3 DNA reads TGCGCCAGCAGCATGCAGGGAAGCTCTGGGGCCAACGTCCTGACTTTC.

This chain links TRBV6-5 with TRBJ2-3; D remains ambiguous. The CDR3 covers 13 residues. V was pared by 6 bases and J by 6 bases, with 13 bases between. The V gene's germline CDR1 is MNHEY and CDR2 SVGAGI. The CDR3 reads CASRVLSKDTQYF. The CDR3 DNA is TGTGCCAGCAGAGTCCTAAGCAAGGATACGCAGTATTTT.

The table lists this clonotype with a few counts. The chain uses TRBV4-3 and TRBJ2-1; maybe TRBD2 (5 bases). V dropped 11 bases and J dropped 7 bases, with 27 bases sitting between them. The CDR3 loop spans 16 amino acids. CDR1 LGHNA and CDR2 YSLEER come from the germline V gene. The CDR3, as DNA: TGCGCCTTGGCTGCTGGCGCAGAGGGCCCTTCAAATGAGCAGTTCTTC. It specifies CALAAGAEGPSNEQFF.

Notes on this clonotype: Since a much larger clone is just one base distant, this may be a read error. This sequence joins TRBV10-3 and TRBJ2-3; D may match TRBD1 or TRBD2 (6 bases each). The CDR3 is 15 residues long. From germline, CDR1 is ENHRY and CDR2 SYGVKD. V was pared by 0 bases and J by 1 base, with 8 bases between. CDR3 sequence: CAISESRGRTDTQYF. In DNA form, the CDR3 reads TGTGCCATCAGTGAGTCCCGGGGGCGCACAGATACGCAGTATTTT.

On this clonotype itself: A single base separates this from a much larger clone, so it may be a read error. The rearrangement uses TRBV7-2 and TRBJ2-1; D gene unclear. The CDR3 covers 11 residues. Germline V gives CDR1 SGHTA, CDR2 FQGNSA. The CDR3 spells CASTFYNERFF. CDR3 nucleotide sequence: TGTGCCAGCACCTTCTACAATGAGCGGTTCTTC.

In this sample, this clonotype is medium-sized. The chain recombines TRBV6-1 with TRBJ1-5; D ambiguous. The length of the CDR3 is 13 residues. Germline values: CDR1 MNHNS, CDR2 SASEGT. V was pared by 6 bases and J by 1 base, with 7 bases between. The CDR3 sequence is CASRGWSNQPQHF. The CDR3 region has the DNA TGTGCCAGCAGGGGCTGGAGCAATCAGCCCCAGCATTTT.

This clonotype is labeled as medium-sized. The chain is built from TRBV4-3 and TRBJ2-7; maybe TRBD1 (6 bases). The CDR3 length is 15 residues. Germline loops: CDR1 LGHNA, CDR2 YSLEER. The V end was cut by 0 bases, the J end by 3 bases, with 12 bases between. The chain's CDR3 is CASSQDLDSFYEQYF. CDR3 bases: TGCGCCAGCAGCCAAGATTTGGACAGTTTCTACGAGCAGTACTTC.

By share, this clonotype ranks as medium-sized. This chain joins TRBV4-3 and TRBJ1-5; D gene unclear. Germline-derived CDR1 and CDR2 are LGHNA and YSLEER. V shed 3 bases and J shed 4 bases, with 7 bases lying between them. This CDR3 is built from 13 residues. CDR3 protein: CASSHGPNQPQHF. CDR3 nucleotides: TGCGCCAGCAGCCATGGACCGAATCAGCCCCAGCATTTT.

Within the sample, this clonotype is medium-sized. The chain links TRBV19 to TRBJ2-2; TRBD2 aligns across 7 bases. The CDR3 runs to 17 residues. Unmatched junction bases numbered 13, after V lost 3 bases and J lost 6 bases. Germline CDR1 and CDR2: LNHDA and SQIVND (reference sequence). This CDR3 is CASSIYSLGGTSGELFF. The CDR3 bases are TGTGCCAGTAGTATCTACAGTCTGGGGGGGACCTCCGGGGAGCTGTTTTTT.

This clonotype appeared a few times. No DNA is shown, since the ends of the CDR3 on it are uncertain; the CDR3 is the one TCRdb lists. The chain uses TRBV12-3 or TRBV12-4 and TRBJ2-5; the D call of TRBD1 is as the table states it, not checked on the DNA. The CDR3 region is 13 residues in length, termini included. CDR3 loop: CASSFATGTGAYF.

This clonotype is categorized as medium-sized (0.01 to 0.1%). The chain recombines TRBV27 with TRBJ2-1; a weak D match, TRBD1 (6 bases). Germline V lookup: CDR1 MNHEY, CDR2 SMNVEV (reference sequence). This CDR3 is 13 amino acids long. V dropped 4 bases and J dropped 2 bases, with 6 bases sitting between them. CDR3 amino acids: CASSWTAYNEQFF. In DNA, the CDR3 is TGTGCCAGCAGTTGGACAGCCTACAATGAGCAGTTCTTC.

By sample share, this clonotype is medium-sized. The J gene is TRBJ2-7, the V gene TRBV6-5, with D perhaps TRBD1 (6 bases). Trimming took 7 bases from V and 2 from J, leaving 18 bases between them. The CDR3 contains 15 residues. Germline V CDR1 and CDR2: MNHEY, SVGAGI. CDR3 nucleotide sequence: TGTGCCAGCACCCCACGCAGGGGACCGACCTACGAGCAGTACTTC. Translating it yields CASTPRRGPTYEQYF.

This clonotype counts as medium-sized. J is TRBJ2-7 and V is TRBV2, with 7 bases fitting TRBD1. Germline CDR1 and CDR2: SNHLY and FYNNEI. The V gene end was trimmed by 7 bases and the J gene end by 4 bases; junction bases not matched to a gene: 4. The CDR3 length is 12 residues. DNA for the CDR3: TGTGCCAGCATTGGACAGGAATACGAGCAGTACTTC. Amino acid sequence: CASIGQEYEQYF.

This clonotype is labeled as medium-sized. This chain connects TRBV5-1 to TRBJ2-5; 10 nucleotides match TRBD1. This CDR3 comprises 15 residues. J lost 4 bases, V lost 7 bases, and 10 bases had no gene match. Germline-derived CDR1 and CDR2 are SGHRS and YFSETQ. As DNA, the CDR3 is TGCGCCAGCTTTCGACGACAGGGGGCGCGAGAGACCCAGTACTTC. This encodes CASFRRQGARETQYF.

This clonotype counts as medium-sized. The V gene is TRBV5-6, the J gene TRBJ2-7, with TRBD2 identical over 7 bases. The germline V gene has CDR1 SGHDT and CDR2 YYEEEE. This CDR3 has 18 residues. With 1 base clipped from V and 0 bases from J, the junction kept 13 bases outside the gene matches. The CDR3 nucleotides read TGTGCCAGCAGCTTGTTGACCGGGGCGGGAGCGCTCTCCTACGAGCAGTACTTC. This translates into CASSLLTGAGALSYEQYF.

This clonotype has a handful of counts. The chain has TRBV4-1 and TRBJ1-4; TRBD1 matches at 8 bases. This CDR3 has 13 amino acids. Germline CDR1 MGHRA, CDR2 YSYEKL. DNA for the CDR3: TGCTGGCGCAGAGATACAGGGGGAGAAAAACTGTTTTTT. As protein: CWRRDTGGEKLFF.

This clonotype is judged medium-sized. The V call is TRBV4-3, the J call TRBJ2-7; TRBD1 matches 7 bases. CDR1 LGHNA and CDR2 YSLEER come from the germline V gene. The CDR3 is made up of 18 amino acids. Trimming at V came to 0 bases and at J to 3 bases, leaving 14 bases not matched to a gene. CDR3 bases: TGCGCCAGCAGCCAAGATTGGTTCTGTCAGGGGGAAAACTACGAGCAGTACTTC. Translating gives CASSQDWFCQGENYEQYF.

This clonotype was picked up a small number of times. V gene TRBV11-2 combines with J gene TRBJ2-7; tentatively, D is TRBD2 (5 bases). The V gene lost 4 bases and the J gene lost 4 bases, with 14 bases spanning the gap. This CDR3 spans 14 amino acids. The germline CDR1 and CDR2 sequences are SGHAT and FQNNGV. DNA of the CDR3: TGTGCCAGCAGCTCCTGCGGACCGGGGTACGAGCAGTACTTC. Residues: CASSSCGPGYEQYF.

Concerning this clonotype itself: Given a much more abundant clone one base away, this may be a read error. CDR3 nucleotide sequence: TGTGCCAGCAGCAGAGGAGGAGTCCACAATGAGCAGTTCTTC. Its protein is CASSRGGVHNEQFF. The chain recombines TRBV9 with TRBJ2-1; tentative D call: TRBD2 (5 bases). Germline V gene data show CDR1 as SGDLS and CDR2 as YYNGEE. Trimming shortened V by 4 bases and J by 5 bases, and 13 bases separated the two germline ends. The CDR3 sequence is 14 residues long.

This clonotype counts as large. This chain joins TRBV10-3 and TRBJ1-6; TRBD1 might be the D (5 bases). The CDR3 loop spans 17 amino acids. The V gene's germline CDR1 is ENHRY and CDR2 SYGVKD. Trimming took off 10 bases at V and 0 bases at J, with 19 bases between the two ends. The CDR3 region is CATLETRGSSYNSPLHF. For the CDR3, the DNA is TGTGCCACTCTTGAGACGCGGGGGAGCTCCTATAATTCACCCCTCCACTTT.